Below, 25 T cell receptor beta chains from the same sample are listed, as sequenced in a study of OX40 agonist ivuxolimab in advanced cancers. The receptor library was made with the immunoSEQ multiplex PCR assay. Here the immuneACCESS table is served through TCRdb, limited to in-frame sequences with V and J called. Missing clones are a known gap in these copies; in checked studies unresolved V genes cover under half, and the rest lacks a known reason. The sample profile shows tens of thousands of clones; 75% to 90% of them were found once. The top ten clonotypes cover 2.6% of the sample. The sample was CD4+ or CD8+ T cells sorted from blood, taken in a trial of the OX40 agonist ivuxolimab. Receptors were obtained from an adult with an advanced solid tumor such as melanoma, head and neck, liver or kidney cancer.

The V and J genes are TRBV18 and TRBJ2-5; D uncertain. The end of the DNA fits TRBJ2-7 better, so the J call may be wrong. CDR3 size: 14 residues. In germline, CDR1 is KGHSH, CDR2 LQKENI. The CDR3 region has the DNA TGTGCCAGCTCAGTCGATGACGGAGACTACGAGCAGTACTTC. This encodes CASSVDDGDYEQYF.

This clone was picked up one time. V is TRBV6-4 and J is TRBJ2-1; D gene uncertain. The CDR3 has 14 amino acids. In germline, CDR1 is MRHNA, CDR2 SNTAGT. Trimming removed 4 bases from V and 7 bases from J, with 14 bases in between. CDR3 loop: CASSVSPTGNEQFF. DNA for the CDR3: TGTGCCAGCAGTGTTTCGCCGACTGGTAATGAGCAGTTCTTC.

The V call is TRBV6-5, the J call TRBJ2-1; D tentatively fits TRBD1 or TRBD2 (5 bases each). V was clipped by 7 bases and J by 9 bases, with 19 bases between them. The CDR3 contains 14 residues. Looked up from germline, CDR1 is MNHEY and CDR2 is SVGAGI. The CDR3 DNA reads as TGTGCCAGCACGCCACGGGGCGGATCCTTTGAGCAGTTCTTC. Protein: CASTPRGGSFEQFF.

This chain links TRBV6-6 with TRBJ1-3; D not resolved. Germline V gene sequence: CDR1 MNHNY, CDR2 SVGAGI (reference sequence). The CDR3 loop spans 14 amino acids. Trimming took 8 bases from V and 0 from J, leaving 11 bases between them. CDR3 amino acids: CASQSSTSGNTIYF. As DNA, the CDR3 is TGTGCCAGCCAATCAAGCACCTCTGGAAACACCATATATTTT.

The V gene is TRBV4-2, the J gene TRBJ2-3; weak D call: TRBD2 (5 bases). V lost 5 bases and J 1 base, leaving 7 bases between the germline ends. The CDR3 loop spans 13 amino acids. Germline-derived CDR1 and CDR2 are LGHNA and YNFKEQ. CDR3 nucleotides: TGTGCCAGCAGCGCGAGGGGCACAGATACGCAGTATTTT. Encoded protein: CASSARGTDTQYF.

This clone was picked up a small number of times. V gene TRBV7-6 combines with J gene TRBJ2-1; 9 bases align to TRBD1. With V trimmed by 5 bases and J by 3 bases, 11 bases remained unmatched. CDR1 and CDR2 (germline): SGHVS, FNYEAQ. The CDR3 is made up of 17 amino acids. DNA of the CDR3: TGTGCCAGCAGCGCGCGCTCGGGACAGGGTGGCTACAATGAGCAGTTCTTC. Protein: CASSARSGQGGYNEQFF.

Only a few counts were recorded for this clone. CDR3 sequence reads: CASSGQQGIGELFF. DNA for the CDR3: TGTGCCAGCAGCGGCCAACAGGGAATCGGGGAGCTGTTTTTT. The J gene is TRBJ2-2, the V gene TRBV11-3; D may be TRBD1 (6 bases). V dropped 5 bases and J dropped 7 bases, with 14 bases sitting between them. In germline, CDR1 is SGHNT, CDR2 YENEEA. This CDR3 contains 14 residues. The full variable domain, rest sourced from reference TRBV11-3 and TRBJ2-2, is EAGVVQSPRYKIIEKKQPVAFWCNPISGHNTLYWYLQNLGQGPELLIRYENEEAVDDSQLPKDRFSAERLKGVDSTLKIQPAELGDSAVYLCASSGQQGIGELFFGEGSRLTVL.

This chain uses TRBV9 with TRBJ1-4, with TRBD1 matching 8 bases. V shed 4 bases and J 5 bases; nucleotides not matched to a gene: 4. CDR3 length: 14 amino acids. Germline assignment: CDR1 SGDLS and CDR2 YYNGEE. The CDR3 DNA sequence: TGTGCCAGCAGCCCGGGACAGGAAAATGAAAAACTGTTTTTT. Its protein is CASSPGQENEKLFF. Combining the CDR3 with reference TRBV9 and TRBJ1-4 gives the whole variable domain DSGVTQTPKHLITATGQRVTLRCSPRSGDLSVYWYQQSLDQGLQFLIQYYNGEERAKGNILERFSAQQFPDLHSELNLSSLELGDSALYFCASSPGQENEKLFFGSGTQLSVL.

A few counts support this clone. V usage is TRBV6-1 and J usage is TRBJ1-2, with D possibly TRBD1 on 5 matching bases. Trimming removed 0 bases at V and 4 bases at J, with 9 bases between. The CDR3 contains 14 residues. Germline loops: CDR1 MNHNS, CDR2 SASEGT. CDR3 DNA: TGTGCCAGCAGTGAAGCCCGGGGCATCTATGGCTACACCTTC. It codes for CASSEARGIYGYTF.

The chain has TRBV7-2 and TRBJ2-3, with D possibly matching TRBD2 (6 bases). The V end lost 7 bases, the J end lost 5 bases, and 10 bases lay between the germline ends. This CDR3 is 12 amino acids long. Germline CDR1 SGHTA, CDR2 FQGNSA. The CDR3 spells CASNKAGDTQYF. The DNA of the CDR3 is TGTGCCAGCAACAAAGCGGGAGATACGCAGTATTTT.

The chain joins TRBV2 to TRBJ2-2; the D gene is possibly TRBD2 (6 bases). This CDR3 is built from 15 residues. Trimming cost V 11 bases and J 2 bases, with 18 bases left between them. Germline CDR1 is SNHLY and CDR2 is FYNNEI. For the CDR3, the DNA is TGTGCCGCAAACTCTCCGGGACTCAACACCGGGGAGCTGTTTTTT. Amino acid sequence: CAANSPGLNTGELFF.

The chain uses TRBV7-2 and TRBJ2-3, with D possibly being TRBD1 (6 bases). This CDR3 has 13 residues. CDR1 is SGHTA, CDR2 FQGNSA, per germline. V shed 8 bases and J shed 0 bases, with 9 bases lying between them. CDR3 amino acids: CASGTWSTDTQYF. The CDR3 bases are TGTGCCAGCGGGACATGGAGCACAGATACGCAGTATTTT.

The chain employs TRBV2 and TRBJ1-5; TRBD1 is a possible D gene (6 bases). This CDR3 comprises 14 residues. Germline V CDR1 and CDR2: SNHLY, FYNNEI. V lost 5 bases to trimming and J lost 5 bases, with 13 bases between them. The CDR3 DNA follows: TGTGCCAGCAGTACAGGGCGCCGTGATCAGCCCCAGCATTTT. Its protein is CASSTGRRDQPQHF.

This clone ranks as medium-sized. The CDR3 region has the DNA TGTGCCAGCAGTTTAGTAGAGAACACTGAAGCTTTCTTT. The encoded protein is CASSLVENTEAFF. This rearrangement joins TRBV27 to TRBJ1-1; D is uncertain. V was cut by 2 bases and J by 1 base, with 5 bases left in between. Germline CDR1 reads MNHEY; CDR2 reads SMNVEV (reference sequence). The CDR3 spans 13 residues.

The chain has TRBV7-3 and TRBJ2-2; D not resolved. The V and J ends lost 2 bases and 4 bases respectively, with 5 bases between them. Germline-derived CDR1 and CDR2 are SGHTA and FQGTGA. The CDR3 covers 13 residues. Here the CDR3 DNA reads TGTGCCAGCAGCTTACCGGGCACCGGGGAGCTGTTTTTT. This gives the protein CASSLPGTGELFF. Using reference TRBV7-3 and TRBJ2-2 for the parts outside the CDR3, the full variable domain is GAGVSQTPSNKVTEKGKYVELRCDPISGHTALYWYRQSLGQGPEFLIYFQGTGAADDSGLPNDRFFAVRPEGSVSTLKIQRTERGDSAVYLCASSLPGTGELFFGEGSRLTVL.

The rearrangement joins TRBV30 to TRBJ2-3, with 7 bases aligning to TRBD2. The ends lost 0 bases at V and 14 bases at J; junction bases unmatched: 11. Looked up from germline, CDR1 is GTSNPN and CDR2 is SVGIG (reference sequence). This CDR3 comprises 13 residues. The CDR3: CAWSVLGGRAVYF. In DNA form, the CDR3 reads TGTGCCTGGAGTGTACTAGGTGGGAGGGCCGTGTATTTT.

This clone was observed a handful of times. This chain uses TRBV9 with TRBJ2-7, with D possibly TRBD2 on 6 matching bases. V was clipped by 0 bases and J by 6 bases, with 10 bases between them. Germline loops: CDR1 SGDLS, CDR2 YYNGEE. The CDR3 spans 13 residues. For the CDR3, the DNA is TGTGCCAGCAGCGTAGCTGTCGGGGGCGAGCAGTACTTC. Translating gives CASSVAVGGEQYF.

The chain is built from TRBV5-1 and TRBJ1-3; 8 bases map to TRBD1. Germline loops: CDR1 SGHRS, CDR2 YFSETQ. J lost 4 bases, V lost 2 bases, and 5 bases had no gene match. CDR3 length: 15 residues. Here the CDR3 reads CASSFNTGGGNTIYF. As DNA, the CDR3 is TGCGCCAGCAGCTTCAACACAGGGGGAGGAAACACCATATATTTT.

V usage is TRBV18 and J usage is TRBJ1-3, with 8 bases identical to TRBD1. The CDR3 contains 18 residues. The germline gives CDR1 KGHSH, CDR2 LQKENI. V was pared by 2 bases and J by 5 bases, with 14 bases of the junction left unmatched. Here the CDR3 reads CASSPGPGRDRGRNTIYF. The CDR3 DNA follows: TGTGCCAGCTCACCAGGTCCCGGCCGCGACAGGGGAAGAAACACCATATATTTT.

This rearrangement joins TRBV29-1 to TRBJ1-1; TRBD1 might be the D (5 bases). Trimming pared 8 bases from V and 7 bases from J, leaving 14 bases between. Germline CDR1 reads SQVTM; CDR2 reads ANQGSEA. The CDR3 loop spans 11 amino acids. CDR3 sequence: CSSRDGHEAFF. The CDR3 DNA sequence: TGCAGCTCCCGGGACGGGCATGAAGCTTTCTTT.

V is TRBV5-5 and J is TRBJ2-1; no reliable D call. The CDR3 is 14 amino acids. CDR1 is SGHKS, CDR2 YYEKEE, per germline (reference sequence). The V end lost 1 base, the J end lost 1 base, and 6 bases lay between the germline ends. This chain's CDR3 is CASSLQGSYNEQFF. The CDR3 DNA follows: TGTGCCAGCAGCTTGCAAGGGTCCTACAATGAGCAGTTCTTC.

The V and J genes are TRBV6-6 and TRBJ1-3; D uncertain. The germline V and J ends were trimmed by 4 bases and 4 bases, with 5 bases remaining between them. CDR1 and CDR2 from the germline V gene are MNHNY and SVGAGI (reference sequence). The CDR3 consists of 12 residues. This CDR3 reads CASSLQGNTIYF. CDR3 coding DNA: TGTGCCAGCAGTTTACAGGGAAACACCATATATTTT.

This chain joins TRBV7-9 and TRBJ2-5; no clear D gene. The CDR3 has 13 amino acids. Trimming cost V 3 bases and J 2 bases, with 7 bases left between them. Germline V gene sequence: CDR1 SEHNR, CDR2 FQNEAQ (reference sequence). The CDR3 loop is CASSFRDQETQYF. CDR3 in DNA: TGTGCCAGCAGCTTTAGGGATCAAGAGACCCAGTACTTC.

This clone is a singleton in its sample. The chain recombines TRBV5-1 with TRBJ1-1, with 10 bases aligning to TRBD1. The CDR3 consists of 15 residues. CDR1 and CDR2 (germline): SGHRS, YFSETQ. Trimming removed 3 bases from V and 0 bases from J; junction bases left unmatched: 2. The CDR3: CASSWTGGLNTEAFF. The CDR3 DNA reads TGCGCCAGCAGCTGGACAGGGGGACTGAACACTGAAGCTTTCTTT.

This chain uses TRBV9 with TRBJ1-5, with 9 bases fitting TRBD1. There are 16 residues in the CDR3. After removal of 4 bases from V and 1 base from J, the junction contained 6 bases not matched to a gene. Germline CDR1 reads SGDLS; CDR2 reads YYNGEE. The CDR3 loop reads CASSKGQGLSNQPQHF. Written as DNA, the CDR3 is TGTGCCAGCAGCAAGGGACAGGGACTGAGCAATCAGCCCCAGCATTTT.